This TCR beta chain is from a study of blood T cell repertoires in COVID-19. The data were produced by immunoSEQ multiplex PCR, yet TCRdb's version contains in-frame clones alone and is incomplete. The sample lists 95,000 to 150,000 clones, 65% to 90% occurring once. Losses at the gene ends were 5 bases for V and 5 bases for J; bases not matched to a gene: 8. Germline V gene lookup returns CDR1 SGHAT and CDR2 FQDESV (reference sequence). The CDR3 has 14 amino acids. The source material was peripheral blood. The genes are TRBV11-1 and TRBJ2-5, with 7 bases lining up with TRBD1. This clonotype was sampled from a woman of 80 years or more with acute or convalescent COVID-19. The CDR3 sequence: CASSRQGQGETQYF. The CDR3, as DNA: TGTGCCAGCAGCCGACAGGGCCAGGGGGAGACCCAGTACTTC.